A single sample is the source of the 18 T cell receptor beta chains below, sequenced in a study of Ad26.COV2.S vaccination and SARS-CoV-2 variants. Described treatment: 19 received Ad26.COV2.S at low or high dose, single or two shots; 5 received placebo; per-sample allocation not given. Samples analyzed were those drawn on day 63 after the first vaccine or placebo injection. The repertoire was sequenced with immunoSEQ multiplex PCR; TCRdb's copy has only in-frame clones and lacks some. The repertoire holds 350,000 to 400,000 clones, with approximately 86% as singletons. The specimen was peripheral blood, collected in a trial of Ad26.COV2.S vaccine versus placebo. Source of these receptors: a person between 18 and 65 years old who received the Ad26.COV2.S COVID-19 vaccine or a placebo.

The chain has TRBV30 and TRBJ2-7; D call uncertain. The CDR3 is 12 amino acids. Germline V gene data show CDR1 as GTSNPN and CDR2 as SVGIG (reference sequence). The V gene lost 4 bases and the J gene lost 0 bases, with 7 bases spanning the gap. CDR3 nucleotides: TGTGCCTGGATACGGAGCTCCTACGAGCAGTACTTC. Translating gives CAWIRSSYEQYF. The full variable domain, rest sourced from reference TRBV30 and TRBJ2-7, is SQTIHQWPATLVQPVGSPLSLECTVEGTSNPNLYWYRQAAGRGLQLLFYSVGIGQISSEVPQNLSASRPQDRQFILSSKKLLLSDSGFYLCAWIRSSYEQYFGPGTRLTVT.

The chain employs TRBV6-5 and TRBJ1-5, with TRBD1 identical over 8 bases. CDR1 and CDR2 from the germline V gene are MNHEY and SVGAGI. V lost 6 bases and J lost 6; bases outside the gene matches: 4. The length of the CDR3 is 13 residues. The CDR3 bases are TGTGCCAGCAGCTCCGGGACAGGTCAGCCCCAGCATTTT. Translation: CASSSGTGQPQHF.

This clone was counted a few times. The DNA of the CDR3 is TGTGCCAGCAGCTTCTGGGACAGGGGGCTCACGAACACCGGGGAGCTGTTTTTT. Translating gives CASSFWDRGLTNTGELFF. The genes are TRBV5-8 and TRBJ2-2; 12 positions agree with TRBD1. This CDR3 comprises 18 residues. V lost 2 bases, J lost 0 bases, and 5 bases stayed unmatched. Germline V gene lookup returns CDR1 SGHTS and CDR2 YDEGEE.

The rearrangement uses TRBV3-1 (or the pseudogene TRBV3-2) and TRBJ2-7; D gene unclear. Germline V gives CDR1 LGHDT, CDR2 YNNKEL (reference sequence). Trimming took off 1 base at V and 6 bases at J, with 10 bases between the two ends. This CDR3 contains 13 residues. The CDR3 sequence is CASSQAVEGEQYF. In DNA form, the CDR3 reads TGTGCCAGCAGCCAAGCCGTGGAAGGCGAGCAGTACTTC.

The sample holds one count of this clone. The chain joins TRBV10-3 to TRBJ2-6; a possible D gene is TRBD2 (5 bases). V gave up 0 bases and J gave up 4 bases, with 10 bases separating them. The CDR3 sequence is 16 residues long. Germline loops: CDR1 ENHRY, CDR2 SYGVKD. Here the CDR3 reads CAISESIGSGANVLTF. CDR3 coding DNA: TGTGCCATCAGTGAGTCGATAGGGAGCGGGGCCAACGTCCTGACTTTC.

This chain links TRBV4-2 with TRBJ2-7; TRBD2 aligns across 10 bases. The V gene's germline CDR1 is LGHNA and CDR2 YNFKEQ. The CDR3 is 19 amino acids. The ends lost 1 base at V and 0 bases at J; junction bases unmatched: 12. CDR3 DNA sequence: TGTGCCAGCAGCCAAGCGGGTCCTAGCGGGGGATACCTCTCCTACGAGCAGTACTTC. Protein product: CASSQAGPSGGYLSYEQYF.

The V and J genes are TRBV11-2 and TRBJ2-7, with TRBD1 identical over 8 bases. This CDR3 region has 15 residues. Per the germline V gene, CDR1 is SGHAT and CDR2 is FQNNGV. The J segment lost 4 bases and the V segment lost 7 bases, leaving 12 bases of the junction unmatched. The CDR3 sequence is CASTLLKQGGYEQYF. CDR3 DNA sequence: TGTGCCAGCACCCTGCTTAAACAGGGGGGTTACGAGCAGTACTTC.

The gene calls are TRBV7-9 and TRBJ2-3; D is perhaps TRBD1 or TRBD2 (5 bases each). Germline loops: CDR1 SEHNR, CDR2 FQNEAQ (reference sequence). The CDR3 extends over 13 amino acids. The V end lost 3 bases, the J end lost 2 bases, and 6 bases lay between the germline ends. The CDR3 sequence: CASSLGDTDTQYF. The DNA for the CDR3 is TGTGCCAGCAGCTTGGGGGACACAGATACGCAGTATTTT.

The chain uses TRBV19 and TRBJ2-7; no clear D gene. Germline lookup yields CDR1 LNHDA and CDR2 SQIVND (reference sequence). The V end lost 4 bases, the J end lost 0 bases, and 13 bases lay between the germline ends. The CDR3 has 15 residues. DNA of the CDR3: TGTGCCAGTAGTAATGGAGACCACGGCTCCTACGAGCAGTACTTC. Residues: CASSNGDHGSYEQYF.

This chain connects TRBV9 to TRBJ2-3; D gene uncertain. Trimming left V 3 bases short and J 1 base short, with 18 bases between. Germline V gene data show CDR1 as SGDLS and CDR2 as YYNGEE. The CDR3 extends over 17 amino acids. CDR3 sequence (DNA): TGTGCCAGCAGCGCCTGGGATTTTAGTAGTGGCACAGATACGCAGTATTTT. Translation: CASSAWDFSSGTDTQYF.

The V gene is TRBV5-1, the J gene TRBJ1-2, with 7 bases identical to TRBD1. The trim removed 0 bases at V and 4 bases at J, leaving 3 bases unmatched. Germline-derived CDR1 and CDR2 are SGHRS and YFSETQ. The CDR3 is made up of 14 amino acids. The DNA for the CDR3 is TGCGCCAGCAGCTTGGGGGGACAGAGCTATGGCTACACCTTC. Translated, it gives CASSLGGQSYGYTF.

The gene calls are TRBV27 and TRBJ2-7; D is possibly TRBD1 (6 bases). This CDR3 spans 15 amino acids. Germline CDR1 reads MNHEY; CDR2 reads SMNVEV (reference sequence). Trimming left V 5 bases short and J 2 bases short, with 16 bases between. The CDR3 sequence: CASSAGTLVAYEQYF. CDR3 DNA sequence: TGTGCCAGCAGTGCCGGGACACTCGTCGCCTACGAGCAGTACTTC.

This clone was counted a few times. V is TRBV9 and J is TRBJ1-6; no definite D call. Germline CDR1 reads SGDLS; CDR2 reads YYNGEE. Trimming took off 4 bases at V and 9 bases at J, with 11 bases between the two ends. The CDR3 is made up of 13 amino acids. The CDR3, as DNA: TGTGCCAGCAGCATCCTCGAGGGTTCACCCCTCCACTTT. Protein sequence: CASSILEGSPLHF.

The CDR3 region has the DNA TGTGCCATCAGTGCAGGGTCGCGGGATTACGAGCAGTACTTC. Residues: CAISAGSRDYEQYF. The V call is TRBV10-3, the J call TRBJ2-7; a weak D match, TRBD2 (6 bases). V lost 4 bases and J 4 bases, leaving 14 bases between the germline ends. The CDR3 is 14 residues long. From germline, CDR1 is ENHRY and CDR2 SYGVKD.

V and J are TRBV9 and TRBJ2-1, with TRBD2 matching over 9 bases. The V segment lost 0 bases and the J segment 9 bases; nucleotides outside the gene matches: 7. CDR1 SGDLS and CDR2 YYNGEE come from the germline V gene. The CDR3 is 15 residues long. In nucleotides, the CDR3 is TGTGCCAGCAGCGTAGCGATAGCGGGGGACGGTGAGCAGTTCTTC. Protein product: CASSVAIAGDGEQFF.

This chain connects TRBV5-1 to TRBJ2-5; D perhaps matches TRBD2 (5 bases). V was shortened by 3 bases and J by 2 bases, with 11 bases between the two germline ends. The germline V gene encodes CDR1 SGHRS and CDR2 YFSETQ. This CDR3 contains 14 residues. The CDR3 nucleotides are TGCGCCAGCAGCTCCGGACTTCTACAAGAGACCCAGTACTTC. Translation: CASSSGLLQETQYF. The full variable domain, rest sourced from reference TRBV5-1 and TRBJ2-5, is KAGVTQTPRYLIKTRGQQVTLSCSPISGHRSVSWYQQTPGQGLQFLFEYFSETQRNKGNFPGRFSGRQFSNSRSEMNVSTLELGDSALYLCASSSGLLQETQYFGPGTRLLVL.

This chain connects TRBV19 to TRBJ1-1; 7 positions agree with TRBD1. The CDR3 sequence is 18 residues long. CDR1 and CDR2 from the germline V gene are LNHDA and SQIVND (reference sequence). The V gene end was trimmed by 8 bases and the J gene end by 4 bases; junction bases not matched to a gene: 22. DNA for the CDR3: TGTGCCAGTCGGGCTGGGGCAGCCGACAGGGACTCGAGCACTGAAGCTTTCTTT. This gives the protein CASRAGAADRDSSTEAFF.

This clone has just one count. V and J are TRBV6-6 and TRBJ2-7; TRBD2 aligns across 10 bases. CDR1 MNHNY and CDR2 SVGAGI come from the germline V gene (reference sequence). V was pared by 10 bases and J by 4 bases, with 7 bases of the junction left unmatched. The CDR3 consists of 13 residues. CDR3 sequence: CATKTSGAYEQYF. The CDR3 nucleotides read TGTGCCACGAAAACTAGCGGGGCGTACGAGCAGTACTTC.